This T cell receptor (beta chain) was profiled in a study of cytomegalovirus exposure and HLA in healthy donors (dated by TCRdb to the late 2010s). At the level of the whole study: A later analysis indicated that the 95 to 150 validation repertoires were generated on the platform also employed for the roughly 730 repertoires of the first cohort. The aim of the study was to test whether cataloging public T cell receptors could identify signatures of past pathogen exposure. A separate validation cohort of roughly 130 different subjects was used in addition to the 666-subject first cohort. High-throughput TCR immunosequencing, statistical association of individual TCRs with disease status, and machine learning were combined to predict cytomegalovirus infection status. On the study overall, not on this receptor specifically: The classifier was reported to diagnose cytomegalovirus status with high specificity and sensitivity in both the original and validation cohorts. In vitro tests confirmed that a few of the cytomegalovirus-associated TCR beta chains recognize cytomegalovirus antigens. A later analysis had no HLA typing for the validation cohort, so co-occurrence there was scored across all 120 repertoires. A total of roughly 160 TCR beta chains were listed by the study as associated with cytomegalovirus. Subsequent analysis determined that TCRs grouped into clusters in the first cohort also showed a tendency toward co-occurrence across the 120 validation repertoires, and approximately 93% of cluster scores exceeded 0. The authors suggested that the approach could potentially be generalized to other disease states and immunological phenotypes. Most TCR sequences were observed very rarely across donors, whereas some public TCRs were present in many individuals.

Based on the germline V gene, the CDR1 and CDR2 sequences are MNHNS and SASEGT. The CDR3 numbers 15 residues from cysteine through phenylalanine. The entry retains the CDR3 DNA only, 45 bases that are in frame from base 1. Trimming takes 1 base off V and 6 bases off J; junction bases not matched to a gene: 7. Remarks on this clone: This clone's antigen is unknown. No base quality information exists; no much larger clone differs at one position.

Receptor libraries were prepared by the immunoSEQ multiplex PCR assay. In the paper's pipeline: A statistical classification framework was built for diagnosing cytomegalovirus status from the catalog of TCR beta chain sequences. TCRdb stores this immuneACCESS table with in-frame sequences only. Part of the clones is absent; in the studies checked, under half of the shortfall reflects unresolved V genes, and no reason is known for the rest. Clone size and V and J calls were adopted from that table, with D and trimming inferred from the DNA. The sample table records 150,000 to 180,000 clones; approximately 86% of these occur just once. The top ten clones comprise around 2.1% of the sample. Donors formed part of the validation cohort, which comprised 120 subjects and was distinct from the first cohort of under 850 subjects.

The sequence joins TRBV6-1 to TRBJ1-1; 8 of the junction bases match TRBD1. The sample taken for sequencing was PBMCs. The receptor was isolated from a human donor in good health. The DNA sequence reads TGTGCCAGCAGTGAAGTTGGCAGGGGGCTCTCTGAAGCTTTCTTT. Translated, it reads CASSEVGRGLSEAFF.